This TCR beta chain was identified during a study of spatial heterogeneity in lung cancer. About the research overall: The approximately 67 donors had untreated early-stage non-small cell lung cancer. PBMC samples from follow-up, where available, were sequenced a median of approximately 24 months after resection. Sequencing consistently turned up more beta-chain sequences than alpha-chain sequences.

The time point: blood at routine non-recurrence follow-up after resection. Whole RNA from tumor, nontumor lung or frozen PBMC was sequenced unsorted. CDR1 is ENHRY, CDR2 SYGVKD, per germline. The CDR3 spans 14 residues. V lost 0 bases and J lost 4, with 9 bases in between. This clonotype appeared a few times. TCRdb re-analysed the 5' RACE reads in MiXCR, keeping a single row per CDR3 protein. Of fewer than 100,000 distinct CDR3 sequences detected, 15% to 20% appear once; the ten largest clones hold about a fifth. The starting material was PBMCs, obtained at follow-up. This chain uses TRBV10-3 with TRBJ1-2; D gene uncertain. The receptor was isolated from a male donor with early-stage non-small cell lung cancer. CDR3 residues: CAISESQDRYGYTF. Written as DNA, the CDR3 is TGTGCCATCAGTGAGTCGCAAGACCGCTATGGCTACACCTTC.